This TCR beta chain was retrieved from a study of tumor and adjacent non-tumor tissue in lung cancer. Study in general: Samples averaged approximately 3.9 million productive TCRbeta reads each. The study's findings and limits: Compared with tumor, normal lung showed significantly lower TCR diversity. Higher tumor TCR diversity was associated with shorter survival.

The library came from three nested PCR rounds adapted from ARM-PCR protocols. TCRdb reprocessed the multiplex PCR reads via MiXCR and lists one record per CDR3 protein. The sample includes some 80,000 distinct CDR3 sequences, less than 85% of them seen just once. The CDR3 length is 20 residues. V was trimmed by 4 bases and J by 3 bases, leaving 30 bases between them. Per the germline V gene, CDR1 is MNHEY and CDR2 is SVGEGT. This clonotype was recorded only once. Its antigen remains unidentified. RNA was extracted from bulk tissue without any cell sorting. The normal lung tissue was taken more than 3 cm from the tumor edge. Between August and November 2014, newly diagnosed, chemotherapy-naive lung cancer patients underwent thoracic surgery in China.

The chain links TRBV6-2 or TRBV6-3 to TRBJ2-5; D is uncertain. Sample: distant non-tumor lung tissue. The TCR comes from a man in his 70s with non-small cell lung cancer. In nucleotides, the CDR3 is TGTGCCAGCAGTTCCATCAGGCTAGTAGGATCCGAACCCAAAAAAGAGACCCAGTACTTC. Translated: CASSSIRLVGSEPKKETQYF.